This entry is about one T cell receptor (beta chain). PCR primers comprised 60 Vbeta and 13 Jbeta primers. Some clones are missing from TCRdb's copy, which holds only in-frame ones; the method was immunoSEQ multiplex PCR. The table records 95,000 to 100,000 clones, 76% of them present only once. The source of the sample is a study of cytomegalovirus exposure and HLA in healthy donors. CDR1 and CDR2 (germline): LGHNA, YNFKEQ. The V gene end was trimmed by 3 bases and the J gene end by 4 bases; junction bases not matched to a gene: 4. The CDR3 has 14 residues. V usage is TRBV4-2 and J usage is TRBJ1-1; 8 nucleotides match TRBD1. The sequence was collected from a man in his forties in good health and CMV-seronegative. The sequencing sample was made of PBMCs. In DNA, the CDR3 is TGTGCCAGCAGCCAGACCGACAGGGGCACTGAAGCTTTCTTT. Residues: CASSQTDRGTEAFF.